The 7 T cell receptor beta chains given below trace back to one sample, sequenced in a study of cytomegalovirus exposure and HLA in healthy donors. Profiling relied on immunoSEQ multiplex PCR, and the TCRdb table lists in-frame clones only, not all of them. The table has about 250,000 clones, roughly 87% seen once. Sequences were obtained from PBMCs. The source is a man between 18 and 35 years old in good health and CMV-seropositive.

This chain links TRBV7-6 with TRBJ2-7; D might be TRBD1 or TRBD2, each matching 7 bases. CDR1 and CDR2 (germline): SGHVS, FNYEAQ. The CDR3 runs 15 residues. The V end was cut by 3 bases, the J end by 6 bases, with 18 bases between. The CDR3 coding sequence is TGTGCCAGCAGCTTTGCAGGGGGGGGACGTTCCGAGCAGTACTTC. As protein: CASSFAGGGRSEQYF.

This clone was recorded a few times. This chain links TRBV14 with TRBJ1-2; 10 bases map to TRBD1. The length of the CDR3 is 15 residues. Germline CDR1 SGHDN, CDR2 FVKESK. Trimming removed 1 base from V and 5 bases from J; junction bases left unmatched: 4. The CDR3 here is CASSQGQGAWYGYTF. As DNA, the CDR3 is TGTGCCAGCAGCCAAGGACAGGGGGCATGGTATGGCTACACCTTC.

This rearrangement joins TRBV2 to TRBJ1-2; 9 positions agree with TRBD1. This CDR3 contains 13 residues. Trimming at V came to 6 bases and at J to 6 bases, leaving 5 bases not matched to a gene. The V gene's germline CDR1 is SNHLY and CDR2 FYNNEI. The CDR3: CASSWTGVDGYTF. In DNA form, the CDR3 reads TGTGCCAGCAGCTGGACAGGGGTGGATGGCTACACCTTC.

This sequence joins TRBV27 and TRBJ2-3; 9 bases align to TRBD2. The CDR3 is 15 residues long. Losses at the gene ends were 4 bases for V and 6 bases for J; bases not matched to a gene: 8. Germline assignment: CDR1 MNHEY and CDR2 SMNVEV (reference sequence). The CDR3 loop is CASSSNSGSSDTQYF. The CDR3 DNA reads TGTGCCAGCAGTTCGAATAGCGGGAGCTCCGATACGCAGTATTTT.

V and J are TRBV18 and TRBJ1-2, with 9 bases aligning to TRBD1. V trimming: 0 bases; J trimming: 8 bases; junction bases outside the gene matches: 4. The CDR3 runs 14 residues. Germline CDR1 reads KGHSH; CDR2 reads LQKENI. CDR3 residues: CASSPPGTGKGYTF. CDR3 sequence (DNA): TGTGCCAGCTCACCACCCGGGACAGGGAAAGGCTACACCTTC. Together with reference TRBV18 and TRBJ1-2, the CDR3 gives the full variable domain: NAGVMQNPRHLVRRRGQEARLRCSPMKGHSHVYWYRQLPEEGLKFMVYLQKENIIDESGMPKERFSAEFPKEGPSILRIQQVVRGDSAAYFCASSPPGTGKGYTFGSGTRLTVV.

The chain couples TRBV2 to TRBJ2-5; 9 positions match TRBD2. This CDR3 has 12 amino acids. Trimming removed 7 bases from V and 5 bases from J; junction bases left unmatched: 2. Looked up from germline, CDR1 is SNHLY and CDR2 is FYNNEI. DNA for the CDR3: TGTGCCAGCACCACTAGCGGGGAGACCCAGTACTTC. Translated: CASTTSGETQYF.

The chain employs TRBV5-1 and TRBJ2-7; 7 bases are a match to TRBD1. The CDR3 covers 15 residues. CDR1 and CDR2 from the germline V gene are SGHRS and YFSETQ. Trimming removed 0 bases from V and 1 base from J; junction bases left unmatched: 4. CDR3 nucleotide sequence: TGCGCCAGCAGCTTGGACAGGGGAAAATCCTACGAGCAGTACTTC. Translated, it gives CASSLDRGKSYEQYF.